What follows are 25 T cell receptor beta chains derived from one specimen sequenced in a study of regulatory T cells in long-lasting Graves disease. The authors built TCR beta libraries using iRepertoire HTBI primers and Arm-PCR of CDR3 regions. A single record per CDR3 protein comes from TCRdb applying MiXCR to the multiplex PCR reads. The sample yields around 500,000 distinct CDR3 sequences, approximately 15% seen once. The sample's time point: newly diagnosed GD, antithyroid drugs for less than 3 months. Researchers made the TCR library from RNA that was extracted from PBMCs. This sample was also put to use in a study of T cells in Graves' hyperthyroidism and ophthalmopathy.

The source material was peripheral blood mononuclear cells (PBMCs), sampled at new diagnosis, from a patient treated with antithyroid drugs. These receptors were taken from a man younger than 45 with Graves disease.

In this sample, this clonotype turned up a few times. The J gene is TRBJ2-7, the V gene TRBV5-5; TRBD1 matches at 7 bases. Germline assignment: CDR1 SGHKS and CDR2 YYEKEE (reference sequence). The CDR3 is made up of 13 amino acids. J was trimmed by 2 bases and V by 5 bases; bases with no gene match: 4. CDR3 sequence (DNA): TGTGCCAGCAGGACGACAGGGACCTACGAGCAGTACTTC. It encodes CASRTTGTYEQYF. Drawing the rest from reference TRBV5-5 and TRBJ2-7, the complete variable domain is DAGVTQSPTHLIKTRGQQVTLRCSPISGHKSVSWYQQVLGQGPQFIFQYYEKEERGRGNFPDRFSARQFPNYSSELNVNALLLGDSALYLCASRTTGTYEQYFGPGTRLTVT.

This clonotype was found many times. CDR3 protein: CASSISGTVLETQYF. The CDR3 DNA is TGTGCCAGCAGCATATCCGGGACAGTTTTAGAGACCCAGTACTTC. This chain links TRBV5-6 with TRBJ2-5; 7 nucleotides align to TRBD1. V was clipped by 4 bases and J by 4 bases; unmatched bases: 10. Germline CDR1 reads SGHDT; CDR2 reads YYEEEE. This CDR3 has 15 residues.

There are a few counts of this clonotype. The chain couples TRBV5-1 to TRBJ2-7; 14 bases are shared with TRBD2. V was clipped by 3 bases and J by 0 bases; unmatched bases: 5. The CDR3 runs 17 residues. Germline-derived CDR1 and CDR2 are SGHRS and YFSETQ. CDR3 in amino acids: CASSSPGTSGSSYEQYF. The CDR3 region has the DNA TGCGCCAGCAGCTCCCCCGGGACTAGCGGGAGCTCCTACGAGCAGTACTTC.

Ten or more counts support this clonotype. This sequence joins TRBV18 and TRBJ1-3; D is ambiguous. Germline CDR1 is KGHSH and CDR2 is LQKENI. This CDR3 contains 14 residues. The V end lost 2 bases, the J end lost 0 bases, and 5 bases lay between the germline ends. CDR3 in amino acids: CASSPSGSGNTIYF. The CDR3 DNA sequence: TGTGCCAGCTCACCAAGCGGCTCTGGAAACACCATATATTTT.

This chain connects TRBV24-1 to TRBJ2-5, with TRBD2 matching over 8 bases. TRBJ2-1 explains the end of the DNA better; the J call may be wrong. Germline CDR1 reads KGHDR; CDR2 reads SFDVKD. This CDR3 spans 11 amino acids. The CDR3 DNA is TGTGCCACCACCGGGGGGGGTGAGCAGTTCTTC. It yields the protein CATTGGGEQFF.

This clonotype was found a few times. V usage is TRBV3-1 and J usage is TRBJ2-5; no reliable D call. V dropped 4 bases and J dropped 4 bases, with 19 bases sitting between them. Germline loops: CDR1 LGHDT, CDR2 YNNKEL (reference sequence). This CDR3 region has 16 residues. CDR3 bases: TGTGCCAGCAGCCGTGGTGTGGCAGGTTCGGGAGAGACCCAGTACTTC. This encodes CASSRGVAGSGETQYF.

At least ten counts were recorded for this clonotype. V usage is TRBV29-1 and J usage is TRBJ2-1; D gene unclear. With 6 bases removed from V and 10 bases from J, the gap between germline ends came to 16 bases. In germline, CDR1 is SQVTM, CDR2 ANQGSEA. This CDR3 region has 12 residues. As DNA, the CDR3 is TGCAGCGTCCAGCCAAACGGCATCGAGCAGTTCTTC. Residues: CSVQPNGIEQFF.

The rearrangement links TRBV12-3 or TRBV12-4 to TRBJ2-3; 8 bases are a match to TRBD1. The length of the CDR3 is 17 residues. V was clipped by 4 bases and J by 1 base; unmatched bases: 10. Written as DNA, the CDR3 is TGTGCCAGCAGTTCAGGGGACAGGCCCGGGGGCACAGATACGCAGTATTTT. As protein: CASSSGDRPGGTDTQYF.

This clonotype was seen more than once but under ten times. This chain joins TRBV24-1 and TRBJ2-3; no clear D gene. Trimming cost V 3 bases and J 2 bases, with 11 bases left between them. The germline V gene encodes CDR1 KGHDR and CDR2 SFDVKD. The CDR3 consists of 15 residues. The CDR3 sequence: CATSDTVPPTDTQYF. The CDR3 DNA reads as TGTGCCACCAGTGATACCGTGCCACCCACAGATACGCAGTATTTT.

This clonotype has at least ten counts. V and J are TRBV6-1 and TRBJ1-1; 7 bases are shared with TRBD1. The CDR3 consists of 14 residues. The V segment lost 5 bases and the J segment 3 bases; nucleotides outside the gene matches: 6. The germline V gene encodes CDR1 MNHNS and CDR2 SASEGT. This CDR3 reads CASSSQTGYTEAFF. The DNA for the CDR3 is TGTGCCAGCAGTAGTCAGACAGGGTACACTGAAGCTTTCTTT.

Notes on this clonotype: This may be a read error, as it is one base from a much larger clone. The gene calls are TRBV3-1 and TRBJ1-1; no reliable D call. Between the trimmed V and J ends, which lost 1 base and 9 bases, there was a span of 12 bases. CDR1 LGHDT and CDR2 YNNKEL come from the germline V gene (reference sequence). The CDR3 length is 13 residues. The CDR3 DNA is TGTGCCAGCAGCCAAGGGGTCGTTACTAAAGCTTTCTTT. Translation gives CASSQGVVTKAFF.

The sample holds many counts of this clonotype. The V and J genes are TRBV30 and TRBJ1-5; 11 nucleotides agree with TRBD1. The germline V gene encodes CDR1 GTSNPN and CDR2 SVGIG (reference sequence). J was trimmed by 6 bases and V by 5 bases; bases with no gene match: 6. This CDR3 is built from 14 residues. The CDR3 region has the DNA TGTGCCTGGGCGAAGGGACAGGGGGGTCAGCCCCAGCATTTT. Its translation: CAWAKGQGGQPQHF.

This clonotype showed up many times. The chain joins TRBV6-1 to TRBJ2-2; no clear D gene. This CDR3 has 14 amino acids. Trimming stripped 3 bases from V and 1 base from J, with 6 bases between. In germline, CDR1 is MNHNS, CDR2 SASEGT. CDR3 sequence (DNA): TGTGCCAGCAGTGATCTGAGGAACACCGGGGAGCTGTTTTTT. Translation gives CASSDLRNTGELFF.

With regard to this clonotype: This clone may be a read error of a much larger clone one base away. This chain links TRBV20-1 with TRBJ1-4, with D perhaps TRBD1 (6 bases). The CDR3 covers 17 residues. Germline V CDR1 and CDR2: DFQATT, SNEGSKA (reference sequence). V lost 8 bases and J lost 1, with 23 bases in between. Written as DNA, the CDR3 is TGCAGTCCTCCTCCCCTTCGGCGGGGGCGAACTAATGAAAAACTGTTTTTT. Its translation: CSPPPLRRGRTNEKLFF.

This clonotype was detected ten times or more. This chain uses TRBV3-1 with TRBJ2-2, with D unresolved. The CDR3 runs 12 residues. CDR1 is LGHDT and CDR2 is YNNKEL in the germline V gene (reference sequence). V was cut by 7 bases and J by 1 base, with 4 bases left in between. CDR3 DNA sequence: TGTGCCAGCAACCTGAACACCGGGGAGCTGTTTTTT. Its translation is CASNLNTGELFF.

Remarks on this clonotype: This may come from a read error, since a much larger clone is one base off. This sequence joins TRBV6-1 and TRBJ1-5; unclear D gene. Germline CDR1 reads MNHNS; CDR2 reads SASEGT. This CDR3 comprises 13 residues. V was shortened by 7 bases and J by 4 bases, with 11 bases between the two germline ends. Written as DNA, the CDR3 is TGTGCCAGCATGAAGAAGGAGAATCAGCCCCAGCATTTT. It codes for CASMKKENQPQHF.

This clonotype showed up many times. CDR3 in amino acids: CASSLQGPIHEQFF. The CDR3 nucleotides are TGTGCCAGCAGCTTGCAGGGGCCGATCCATGAGCAGTTCTTC. The rearrangement uses TRBV7-9 and TRBJ2-1; D is possibly TRBD1 (6 bases). The V gene's germline CDR1 is SEHNR and CDR2 FQNEAQ (reference sequence). The ends were cut back, 3 bases at V and 8 bases at J, with 14 bases in the middle. This CDR3 is built from 14 residues. The full variable domain, with the rest looked up from reference TRBV7-9 and TRBJ2-1, is DTGVSQNPRHKITKRGQNVTFRCDPISEHNRLYWYRQTLGQGPEFLTYFQNEAQLEKSRLLSDRFSAERPKGSFSTLEIQRTEQGDSAMYLCASSLQGPIHEQFFGPGTRLTVL.

This clonotype was counted ten times or more. The rearrangement joins TRBV3-1 to TRBJ2-3; D is uncertain. CDR1 LGHDT and CDR2 YNNKEL come from the germline V gene (reference sequence). The CDR3 has 14 amino acids. The germline V and J ends were trimmed by 3 bases and 1 base, with 8 bases remaining between them. The CDR3 DNA follows: TGTGCCAGCAGCCATATAGGAGGCACAGATACGCAGTATTTT. Its protein is CASSHIGGTDTQYF.

The rearrangement joins TRBV5-6 to TRBJ2-1; D is possibly TRBD2 (6 bases). V lost 0 bases and J lost 4, with 14 bases in between. This CDR3 comprises 16 residues. CDR1 SGHDT and CDR2 YYEEEE come from the germline V gene. CDR3 in DNA: TGTGCCAGCAGCTTGGGACTAGAAGTAGGGTACAATGAGCAGTTCTTC. Its protein is CASSLGLEVGYNEQFF.

This clonotype has a count of ten or more. The chain is built from TRBV20-1 and TRBJ2-7; no reliable D call. Germline CDR1 DFQATT, CDR2 SNEGSKA (reference sequence). This CDR3 has 11 residues. V shed 3 bases and J shed 3 bases, with 6 bases lying between them. CDR3 coding DNA: TGCAGTGCTAGTTCGGACTACGAGCAGTACTTC. Residues: CSASSDYEQYF.

This clonotype has ten or more counts. This chain links TRBV11-2 with TRBJ2-7; D is unclear. The CDR3 runs 15 residues. Trimming took off 5 bases at V and 0 bases at J, with 14 bases between the two ends. Per germline, CDR1 SGHAT and CDR2 FQNNGV. The CDR3 spells CASSLAALSSYEQYF. CDR3 bases: TGTGCCAGCAGCCTCGCGGCCCTAAGCTCCTACGAGCAGTACTTC.

This clonotype was seen at least ten times. The chain uses TRBV7-2 and TRBJ2-1; D gene ambiguous. Per the germline V gene, CDR1 is SGHTA and CDR2 is FQGNSA. Trimming took 1 base from V and 3 from J, leaving 4 bases between them. CDR3 length: 13 residues. This CDR3 is CASSLGDYNEQFF. CDR3 DNA: TGTGCCAGCAGCTTAGGCGACTACAATGAGCAGTTCTTC.

The chain combines TRBV2 with TRBJ2-7; D might be TRBD1 or TRBD2, each matching 5 bases. Trimming left V 7 bases short and J 0 bases short, with 19 bases between. CDR1 is SNHLY and CDR2 is FYNNEI in the germline V gene. This CDR3 is 16 amino acids long. CDR3 nucleotide sequence: TGTGCCAGCATACCGGGGCGATACTCAAGCTCCTACGAGCAGTACTTC. The encoded protein is CASIPGRYSSSYEQYF.

This rearrangement joins TRBV12-3 or TRBV12-4 to TRBJ2-2, with D unresolved. V lost 6 bases, J lost 4 bases, and 9 bases lay in between. The CDR3 is 13 residues long. The CDR3 loop reads CASSVGSTGELFF. The CDR3 region has the DNA TGTGCCAGCAGCGTTGGGTCCACCGGGGAGCTGTTTTTT.

In this sample, this clonotype turned up a few times. The chain is built from TRBV7-9 and TRBJ1-1; D uncertain. The V end lost 5 bases, the J end lost 8 bases, and 12 bases lay between the germline ends. The CDR3 extends over 12 amino acids. Looked up from germline, CDR1 is SEHNR and CDR2 is FQNEAQ (reference sequence). CDR3 region: CASSTRLREAFF. CDR3 sequence (DNA): TGTGCCAGCAGCACACGACTAAGGGAAGCTTTCTTT.